Presented here are 6 T cell receptor beta chains from one specimen sequenced in a study of PD-1 blockade in classical Hodgkin lymphoma (dated by TCRdb to the early 2020s). Sample time point, as interpreted from the label and publication: cycle 4 day 1 (C4D1), after more than five weeks of nivolumab. Relapse after autologous stem cell transplantation had occurred in all trial patients, and cohorts A, B and C were distinguished by prior brentuximab vedotin exposure. The method was the immunoSEQ multiplex PCR assay. TCRdb's version of the immuneACCESS table is confined to in-frame rearrangements and falls short of the full clone set. An unresolved V gene accounts for under half of the shortfall where checked; the remainder is of unknown origin. The table for this sample lists around 20,000 clones; around 82% of them were counted only once. 20% to 25% of the sample is in the top ten clones. Sequencing used peripheral blood mononuclear cells (PBMCs), obtained before the fourth cycle of nivolumab. The receptors originated from a human donor with classical Hodgkin lymphoma.

The chain couples TRBV5-1 to TRBJ2-7; a possible D gene is TRBD2 (6 bases). The CDR3 has 17 amino acids. Germline CDR1 and CDR2: SGHRS and YFSETQ. With 0 bases removed from V and 3 bases from J, the gap between germline ends came to 19 bases. The CDR3 region has the DNA TGCGCCAGCAGCTTGGGTTCGGGAGCGTATAAGCTCTACGAGCAGTACTTC. It is translated as CASSLGSGAYKLYEQYF.

The gene calls are TRBV5-5 and TRBJ1-3; D not certain. The germline gives CDR1 SGHKS, CDR2 YYEKEE (reference sequence). The CDR3 is 17 residues long. Trimming removed 0 bases at V and 0 bases at J, with 13 bases between. This CDR3 reads CASSLDPSDYSGNTIYF. The CDR3 coding sequence is TGTGCCAGCAGCTTGGATCCCTCGGACTACTCTGGAAACACCATATATTTT.

The chain couples TRBV4-1 to TRBJ2-7, with 9 bases fitting TRBD1. Germline trimming cut 4 bases from V and 4 bases from J; bases unmatched to any gene: 5. This CDR3 comprises 14 residues. Germline loops: CDR1 MGHRA, CDR2 YSYEKL. CDR3 bases: TGCGCCAGCAGCCCGGGACAGGGTTCTTACGAGCAGTACTTC. As protein: CASSPGQGSYEQYF.

The chain links TRBV5-1 to TRBJ2-3; 11 bases agree with TRBD2. The CDR3 length is 18 residues. From germline, CDR1 is SGHRS and CDR2 YFSETQ. V dropped 0 bases and J dropped 3; count of bases not matched to a gene: 9. Here the CDR3 reads CASSLGIAGGPETDTQYF. The DNA of the CDR3 is TGCGCCAGCAGCTTGGGGATAGCGGGGGGGCCCGAGACAGATACGCAGTATTTT.

The CDR3 nucleotides read TGTGCCAGCAGTTTAGGGACAGGGAACTATGGCTACACCTTC. It yields the protein CASSLGTGNYGYTF. The chain employs TRBV28 and TRBJ1-2, with TRBD1 matching 9 bases. Germline V gives CDR1 MDHEN, CDR2 SYDVKM. The CDR3 runs to 14 residues. J was trimmed by 2 bases and V by 2 bases; bases with no gene match: 0.

The rearrangement joins TRBV27 to TRBJ1-5; no clear D gene. CDR3 length equals 14 residues. CDR1 MNHEY and CDR2 SMNVEV come from the germline V gene (reference sequence). V shed 0 bases and J shed 5 bases, with 8 bases lying between them. In nucleotides, the CDR3 is TGTGCCAGCAGTTTATCGGGGTTCGATCAGCCCCAGCATTTT. Amino acids: CASSLSGFDQPQHF.